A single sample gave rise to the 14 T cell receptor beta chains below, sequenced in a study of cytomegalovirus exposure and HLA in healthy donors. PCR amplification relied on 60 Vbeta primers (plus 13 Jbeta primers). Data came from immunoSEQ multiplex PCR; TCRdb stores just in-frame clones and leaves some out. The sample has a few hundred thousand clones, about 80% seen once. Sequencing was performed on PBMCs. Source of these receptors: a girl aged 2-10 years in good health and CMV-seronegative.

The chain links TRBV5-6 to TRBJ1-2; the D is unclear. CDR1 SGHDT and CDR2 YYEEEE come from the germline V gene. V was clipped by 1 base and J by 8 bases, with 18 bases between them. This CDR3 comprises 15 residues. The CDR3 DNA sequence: TGTGCCAGCAGCTTGTCGCGGGGTCCACTACAAGGCTACACCTTC. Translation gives CASSLSRGPLQGYTF.

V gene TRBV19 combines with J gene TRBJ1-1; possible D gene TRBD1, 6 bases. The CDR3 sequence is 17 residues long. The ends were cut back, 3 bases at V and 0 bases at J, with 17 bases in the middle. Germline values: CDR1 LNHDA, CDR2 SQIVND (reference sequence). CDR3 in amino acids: CASSIRDTGKMNTEAFF. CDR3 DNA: TGTGCCAGTAGTATCCGGGACACTGGTAAAATGAACACTGAAGCTTTCTTT.

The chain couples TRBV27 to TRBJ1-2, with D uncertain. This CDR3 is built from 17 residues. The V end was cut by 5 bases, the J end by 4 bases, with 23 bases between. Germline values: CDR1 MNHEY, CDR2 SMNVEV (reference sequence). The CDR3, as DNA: TGTGCCAGCAGTCCTTATTATGATATTGCCGGTTCCTATGGCTACACCTTC. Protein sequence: CASSPYYDIAGSYGYTF.

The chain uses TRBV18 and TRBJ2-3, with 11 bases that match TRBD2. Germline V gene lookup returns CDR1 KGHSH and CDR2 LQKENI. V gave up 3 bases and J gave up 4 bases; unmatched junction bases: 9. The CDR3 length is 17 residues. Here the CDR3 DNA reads TGTGCCAGCTCACCTCTCCAACTAGCGGGGGTTTCAGATACGCAGTATTTT. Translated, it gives CASSPLQLAGVSDTQYF.

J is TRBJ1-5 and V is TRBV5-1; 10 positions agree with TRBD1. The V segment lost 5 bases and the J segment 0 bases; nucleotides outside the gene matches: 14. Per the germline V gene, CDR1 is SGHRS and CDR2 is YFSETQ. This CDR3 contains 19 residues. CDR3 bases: TGCGCCAGCAGTTTGTCTCCGGGACAGGGGCCTCATAGCAATCAGCCCCAGCATTTT. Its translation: CASSLSPGQGPHSNQPQHF.

CDR3 nucleotides: TGCGCCAGCAGCCCGGGTCGTTTGACAGGGGACTACTATGGCTACACCTTC. Encoded protein: CASSPGRLTGDYYGYTF. V usage is TRBV4-1 and J usage is TRBJ1-2, with 8 bases identical to TRBD1. The CDR3 is 17 amino acids. CDR1 is MGHRA and CDR2 is YSYEKL in the germline V gene. The trim removed 4 bases at V and 3 bases at J, leaving 13 bases unmatched.

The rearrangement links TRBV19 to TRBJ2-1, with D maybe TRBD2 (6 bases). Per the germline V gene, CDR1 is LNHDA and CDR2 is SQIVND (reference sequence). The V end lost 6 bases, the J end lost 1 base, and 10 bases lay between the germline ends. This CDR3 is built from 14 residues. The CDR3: CASRREGSYNEQFF. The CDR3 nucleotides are TGTGCCAGTAGGCGGGAAGGGTCCTACAATGAGCAGTTCTTC.

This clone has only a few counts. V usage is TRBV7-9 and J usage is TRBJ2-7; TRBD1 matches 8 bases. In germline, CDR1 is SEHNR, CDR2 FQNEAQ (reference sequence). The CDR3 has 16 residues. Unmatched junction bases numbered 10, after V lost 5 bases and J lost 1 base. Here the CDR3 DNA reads TGTGCCAGCAGCGTAGGAGGGACAGGCCTATCCTACGAGCAGTACTTC. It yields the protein CASSVGGTGLSYEQYF.

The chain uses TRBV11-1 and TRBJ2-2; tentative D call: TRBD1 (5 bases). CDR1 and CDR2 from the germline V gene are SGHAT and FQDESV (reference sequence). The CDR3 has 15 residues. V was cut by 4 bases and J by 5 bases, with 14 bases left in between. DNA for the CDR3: TGTGCCAGCAGCTCAATACAGGACGGGACCGGGGAGCTGTTTTTT. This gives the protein CASSSIQDGTGELFF.

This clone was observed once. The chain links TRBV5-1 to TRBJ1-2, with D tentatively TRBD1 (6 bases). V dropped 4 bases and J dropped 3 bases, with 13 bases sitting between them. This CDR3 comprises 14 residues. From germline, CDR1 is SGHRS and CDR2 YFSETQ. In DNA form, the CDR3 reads TGCGCCAGCAGCGTGACGGACAGTGACTATGGCTACACCTTC. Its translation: CASSVTDSDYGYTF. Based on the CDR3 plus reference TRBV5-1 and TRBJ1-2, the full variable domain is KAGVTQTPRYLIKTRGQQVTLSCSPISGHRSVSWYQQTPGQGLQFLFEYFSETQRNKGNFPGRFSGRQFSNSRSEMNVSTLELGDSALYLCASSVTDSDYGYTFGSGTRLTVV.

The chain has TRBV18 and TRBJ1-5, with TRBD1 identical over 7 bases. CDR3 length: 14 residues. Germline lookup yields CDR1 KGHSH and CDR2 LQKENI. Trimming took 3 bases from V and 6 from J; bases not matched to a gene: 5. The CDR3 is CASSPGAGGQPQHF. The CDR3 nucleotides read TGTGCCAGCTCACCCGGGGCAGGGGGTCAGCCCCAGCATTTT.

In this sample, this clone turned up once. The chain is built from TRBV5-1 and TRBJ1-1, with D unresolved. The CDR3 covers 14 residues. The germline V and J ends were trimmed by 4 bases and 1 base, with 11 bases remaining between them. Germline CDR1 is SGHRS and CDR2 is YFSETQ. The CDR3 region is CASSPEPKNTEAFF. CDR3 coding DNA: TGCGCCAGCAGCCCGGAGCCCAAGAACACTGAAGCTTTCTTT.

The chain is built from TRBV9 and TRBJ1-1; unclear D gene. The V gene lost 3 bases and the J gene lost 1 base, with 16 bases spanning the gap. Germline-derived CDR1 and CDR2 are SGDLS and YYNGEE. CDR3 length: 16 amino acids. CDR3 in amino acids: CASSAYDAAPNTEAFF. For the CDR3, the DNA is TGTGCCAGCAGCGCCTACGACGCGGCACCGAACACTGAAGCTTTCTTT.

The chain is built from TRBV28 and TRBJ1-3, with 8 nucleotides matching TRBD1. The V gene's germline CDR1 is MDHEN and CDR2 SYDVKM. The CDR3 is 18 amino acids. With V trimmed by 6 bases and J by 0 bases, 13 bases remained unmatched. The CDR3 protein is CASRTGVWEVSSGNTIYF. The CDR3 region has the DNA TGTGCCAGCAGGACAGGGGTTTGGGAGGTATCCTCTGGAAACACCATATATTTT.